This TCR beta chain was sequenced during a study of beta chain features in type 1 diabetes (dated by TCRdb to 2017 to 2018). Study-level background: Mean age, gender distribution, total cell number and subset yield did not differ between patients and healthy donors. In the study, recently diagnosed type 1 diabetes patients and matched healthy donors were compared on the TCRB repertoires of their sorted circulating CD4+ T cell subsets. Across all samples, about 110 million sorted cells were examined, and cell number per subset correlated strongly with RNA yield. Naive and central memory subsets were obtained from all 30 or so donors, but regulatory and stem cell-like memory subsets were isolated from only 8 patients and 8 healthy donors.

General study outcomes and caveats: At VDJ recombination sites, type 1 diabetes patients had fewer insertions and more deleted nucleotides, which implies abnormalities in thymic rearrangement. PCR may preferentially amplify shorter templates, but because patient and control samples were amplified and corrected together, any resulting skew would affect both groups equally. Because small numbers of individuals were included in the HLA sub-analyses, any influence of HLA type on TCRB rearrangement was left unresolved. Because cDNA rather than genomic DNA was sequenced, highly expressing activated cells could have been over-represented, although no difference in activation and CD3 levels was found between groups. Type 1 diabetes patients showed a moderate but significant shortening of TCRB CDR3 length in all four CD4+ subsets. Naive, central memory and regulatory TCRB repertoires appeared to be more alike among patients than among healthy donors.

From each donor, a single peripheral blood sample of around 120 mL on average was drawn into heparinised tubes. Using a panel that included CD45RO, CCR7, CD25, CD127, CD95 and CD27, naive, central memory, regulatory and stem cell-like memory CD4+ T cells were sorted on a BD FACSAria II. All sorted populations exceeded 95% purity. PBMCs were isolated immediately by Lymphoprep density gradient centrifugation and stained directly without culture. To minimize batch effects, samples were stained and sorted in pairs, one healthy donor with one patient per experiment. The entire amount of isolated RNA was reverse transcribed using the High Capacity cDNA Reverse Transcription Kit, so the sequenced TCRB transcripts were expressed ones. Naive, central memory and regulatory T cell samples underwent deep immunoSEQ sequencing, averaging around 3.7 million total reads per sample. Sorted cells were lysed in RLT buffer, and RNA was extracted using DNase-treated RNeasy Micro or Mini kits according to cell number. Each cell subset was processed on its own to prevent cross-contamination, while patient and healthy donor samples were processed together. The immunoSEQ multiplex PCR was used to amplify TCRB sequences from cDNA, yielding 87-bp fragments that span the CDR3 region. Sequencing of the amplicons was performed on the Illumina HiSeq platform. Per the source publication's procedure: Synthetic template baselines were used to correct PCR bias computationally, reads within Hamming distance 2 were collapsed, and singletons that could not be merged were discarded. Reads were aligned against IMGT to assign V, D and J genes, CDR3 length and insertions or deletions at six rearrangement sites. Within each subset, clonotype counts were normalized to sorted cell number, after which true diversity and Gini coefficients were computed with the tcR R package. The overlap coefficient, calculated on TCRB nucleotide sequences, was used to measure repertoire sharing. Out-of-frame TCRB sequences from naive cells were analyzed to stand in for the pre-selection repertoire. As stored in TCRdb, this immuneACCESS dataset retains in-frame rearrangements with V and J assigned. A fraction of the clones does not appear; measured against another copy, unresolved V genes explain less than half of the discrepancy, and the remainder lacks a known reason. D and trimming come from the DNA, and the V and J calls and clone size come from that table. The sample table contains 250,000 to 350,000 clones; only one count was recorded for 14% of them. The top ten hold 0.017% of the sample.

Measured from the cysteine to the phenylalanine, the CDR3 is 15 residues long. Only the CDR3 region is kept as DNA, spanning 45 bases read in frame from base 1. V is shortened by 4 bases, J by 6 bases, and the region joining them spans 18 bases. CDR1 and CDR2 were assigned from the germline V gene (reference sequence) as SGHNT and YYREEE. Regarding this clone: This receptor's antigen is unknown. Base-call qualities are not available, and no considerably larger clone is one nucleotide away.

This sequence was found in a man aged 25-45 years with type 1 diabetes. The rearrangement combines TRBV5-4 with TRBJ2-3; the D gene cannot be named for sure. The sample was naive CD4+ T cells from blood. Read against the paper, the sample's cell subset or site label means: true naive CD4+ T cells. The CDR3 loop reads CASSHDRLIWDTQYF. The DNA is TGTGCCAGCAGCCATGATAGACTGATATGGGATACGCAGTATTTT.